This record looks at one T cell receptor beta chain sequence and its context. The antigen is unknown. This record comes from a study of vaccination and CD4 T cells after COVID-19. About the research overall: Convalescent patients gave post-COVID blood a median about 100 days post-diagnosis, range 35 to 161. Following dose two, a median 72 days (range 14 to 241) passed before post-vaccine samples were taken. Overlapping spike pools from SARS-CoV-2 and HCoV-NL63, HCoV-OC43 and HCoV-229E served as culture stimuli.

In germline, CDR1 is SGHTS, CDR2 YDEGEE. The V end lost 1 base, the J end lost 1 base, and 11 bases lay between the germline ends. This CDR3 contains 15 residues. Cultured CD4+ T cell DNA was sequenced using the Oncomine TCR Beta short-read assay. Cultured CD4+ T cells yielded the extracted genomic DNA. TCRdb reprocessed the PCR reads with MiXCR, giving one entry per CDR3 protein. Here the sample spans approximately 10,000 distinct CDR3 sequences, under 55% being singletons. Regarding treatment: approximately nine-day PBMC culture with coronavirus spike peptide pools or control peptides (ViraFEST assay). Researchers collected the unexposed donor's CD4+ T cells before the COVID-19 pandemic (2011-2018). After expanding antigen-specific T cells with peptide pools, ViraFEST sequenced their TCRs.

The TCR was taken from a human donor in good health. The chain is built from TRBV5-8 and TRBJ1-2; no definite D call. Source material: CD4+ T cells from blood, cultured in vitro. The CDR3 DNA reads TGTGCCAGCAGCTTGCATACAGCCCATAACTATGGCTACACCTTC. Its protein product is CASSLHTAHNYGYTF.